This T cell receptor beta chain was retrieved from a study of blood T cells in healthy people across ages. Primed by a sample-barcoded 5' primer and a J-beta primer mix, a second PCR proceeded for about 6 to 12 cycles. From the 5' RACE reads, TCRdb called clonotypes with MiXCR, one entry per CDR3 protein. The sample contains 800,000 to 950,000 distinct CDR3 sequences, almost 30% of which appear only once. J was trimmed by 1 base and V by 6 bases; bases with no gene match: 8. Germline V CDR1 and CDR2: SGHAT, FQNNGV. This CDR3 contains 16 residues. This clonotype came up a few times. These data also formed part of another study, on T cells of mothers and their children.

The receptor's source is a woman between 35 and 50 years old in good health. The V and J genes are TRBV11-2 and TRBJ2-1, with 8 bases identical to TRBD2. What was sequenced was blood. The CDR3 loop reads CASRPSGGESYNEQFF. CDR3 nucleotides: TGTGCCAGCAGACCATCGGGGGGGGAGTCCTACAATGAGCAGTTCTTC. The variable domain in full, with the rest retrieved from reference TRBV11-2 and TRBJ2-1, is EAGVAQSPRYKIIEKRQSVAFWCNPISGHATLYWYQQILGQGPKLLIQFQNNGVVDDSQLPKDRFSAERLKGVDSTLKIQPAKLEDSAVYLCASRPSGGESYNEQFFGPGTRLTVL.